This T cell receptor (beta chain) was sequenced for a study of shared clonotypes between healthy human individuals. Generated by immunoSEQ multiplex PCR, the TCRdb table keeps only in-frame clones and is missing some. Here the sample spans about 1 million clones, roughly 80% being singletons. V lost 7 bases and J lost 3, with 13 bases in between. Germline CDR1 and CDR2: MNHEY and SVGAGI. The CDR3 has 15 amino acids. This rearrangement joins TRBV6-5 to TRBJ2-6, with D tentatively TRBD2 (5 bases). This TCR derives from a man aged 18 to 35 in good health. The sample comprised memory CD4+ T cells sorted from blood. Indicated subset: CD45RA-negative fraction. The CDR3 loop reads CASKLEGFGANVLTF. For the CDR3, the DNA is TGTGCCAGCAAACTCGAGGGATTTGGGGCCAACGTCCTGACTTTC.